The 20 T cell receptor beta chains presented below share a single source sample, sequenced in a study of blood T cell repertoires in COVID-19 (TCRdb year 2020). Libraries came from the immunoSEQ multiplex PCR assay. Held by TCRdb, this immuneACCESS table contains in-frame sequences only and omits some clones. Under half of the omission traces to an unresolved V gene where checked; the cause of the rest is unknown. The table for this sample lists over 200,000 clones; around 86% of them were counted only once. The ten largest clones represent 5.5% to 6.5% of the sample. Sequenced input: peripheral blood. All receptors derive from a man aged 60 to 75 who had recovered from COVID-19.

The chain combines TRBV18 with TRBJ1-1; 9 bases are shared with TRBD1. V trimming: 0 bases; J trimming: 5 bases; junction bases outside the gene matches: 1. Germline V gene data show CDR1 as KGHSH and CDR2 as LQKENI. This CDR3 region has 14 residues. The DNA for the CDR3 is TGTGCCAGCTCACCACCCGGGACAGGGACTGAAGCTTTCTTT. It specifies CASSPPGTGTEAFF.

The rearrangement joins TRBV5-6 to TRBJ2-5; 9 nucleotides match TRBD2. The V gene end was trimmed by 0 bases and the J gene end by 5 bases; junction bases not matched to a gene: 8. The V gene's germline CDR1 is SGHDT and CDR2 YYEEEE. CDR3 length: 16 residues. DNA for the CDR3: TGTGCCAGCAGCTTGGTGCGGGGGGGAGATGAGGAGACCCAGTACTTC. The encoded protein is CASSLVRGGDEETQYF. The complete variable domain, with remaining parts taken from reference TRBV5-6 and TRBJ2-5, reads DAGVTQSPTHLIKTRGQQVTLRCSPKSGHDTVSWYQQALGQGPQFIFQYYEEEERQRGNFPDRFSGHQFPNYSSELNVNALLLGDSALYLCASSLVRGGDEETQYFGPGTRLLVL.

The chain is built from TRBV6-6 and TRBJ1-2; tentatively, D is TRBD1 (6 bases). V lost 4 bases, J lost 6 bases, and 12 bases lay in between. The CDR3 runs to 13 residues. The V gene's germline CDR1 is MNHNY and CDR2 SVGAGI (reference sequence). CDR3 sequence reads: CASSLGGAHGYTF. In DNA form, the CDR3 reads TGTGCCAGCAGTTTGGGGGGGGCGCATGGCTACACCTTC.

This chain links TRBV12-3 or TRBV12-4 with TRBJ2-7; no reliable D call. V was clipped by 3 bases and J by 0 bases, with 6 bases between them. This CDR3 contains 13 residues. This chain's CDR3 is CASSFAVSYEQYF. In DNA, the CDR3 is TGTGCCAGCAGTTTCGCAGTCTCCTACGAGCAGTACTTC.

V and J are TRBV11-2 and TRBJ2-1; D perhaps matches TRBD2 (5 bases). The CDR3 runs 13 residues. The germline V gene encodes CDR1 SGHAT and CDR2 FQNNGV. The V gene lost 3 bases and the J gene lost 6 bases, with 9 bases spanning the gap. CDR3 protein: CASSLETSNEQFF. For the CDR3, the DNA is TGTGCCAGCAGCTTGGAAACTAGCAATGAGCAGTTCTTC.

This sequence joins TRBV7-2 and TRBJ2-5, with unresolved D. V lost 5 bases and J lost 2, with 9 bases in between. The CDR3 totals 13 residues. Looked up from germline, CDR1 is SGHTA and CDR2 is FQGNSA. This CDR3 is CASSPGPQETQYF. The DNA of the CDR3 is TGTGCCAGCAGCCCCGGTCCTCAAGAGACCCAGTACTTC.

The chain couples TRBV5-1 to TRBJ2-5; 15 positions match TRBD2. The J segment lost 5 bases and the V segment lost 4 bases, leaving 6 bases of the junction unmatched. The CDR3 has 16 residues. Germline CDR1 and CDR2: SGHRS and YFSETQ. In DNA form, the CDR3 reads TGCGCCAGCAGCGTCGGACTAGCGGGGGGGCCCGAGACCCAGTACTTC. Translating gives CASSVGLAGGPETQYF.

This clone was seen only once. The CDR3 region is CASRTGEKLFF. The CDR3 coding sequence is TGTGCCAGCAGGACAGGTGAAAAACTGTTTTTT. The chain carries TRBV6-5 and TRBJ1-4; possibly TRBD1 for D (6 bases). Germline V gives CDR1 MNHEY, CDR2 SVGAGI. Trimming took 6 bases from V and 7 from J, leaving 6 bases between them. The CDR3 totals 11 residues.

The chain has TRBV27 and TRBJ2-4; 12 bases agree with TRBD2. Trimming at V came to 5 bases and at J to 3 bases, leaving 5 bases not matched to a gene. This CDR3 is 16 amino acids long. The germline V gene encodes CDR1 MNHEY and CDR2 SMNVEV (reference sequence). CDR3 region: CASSPLAGGLKNIQYF. CDR3 DNA: TGTGCCAGCAGTCCACTAGCGGGAGGCCTCAAAAACATTCAGTACTTC.

This clone was picked up a small number of times. The rearrangement joins TRBV24-1 to TRBJ2-2; perhaps TRBD2 as D (5 bases). The V gene lost 4 bases and the J gene lost 9 bases, with 17 bases spanning the gap. Germline-derived CDR1 and CDR2 are KGHDR and SFDVKD. This CDR3 comprises 15 residues. For the CDR3, the DNA is TGTGCCACCAGTGACCGTGGACGGGGTACCCGGGAGCTGTTTTTT. This gives the protein CATSDRGRGTRELFF.

The gene calls are TRBV14 and TRBJ2-2, with 7 bases identical to TRBD1. Trimming took 4 bases from V and 3 from J; bases not matched to a gene: 5. The CDR3 spans 15 residues. In germline, CDR1 is SGHDN, CDR2 FVKESK. For the CDR3, the DNA is TGTGCCAGCAGCCGCCGACAGGGATACACCGGGGAGCTGTTTTTT. It specifies CASSRRQGYTGELFF.

CDR3 bases: TGTGCCAGCAGCGTCCGGGGGGACAGGGGAGAAAAACTGTTTTTT. It specifies CASSVRGDRGEKLFF. The chain joins TRBV9 to TRBJ1-4; 10 nucleotides match TRBD1. Looked up from germline, CDR1 is SGDLS and CDR2 is YYNGEE. The CDR3 contains 15 residues. Losses at the gene ends were 2 bases for V and 8 bases for J; bases not matched to a gene: 6. The complete variable domain, with remaining parts taken from reference TRBV9 and TRBJ1-4, reads DSGVTQTPKHLITATGQRVTLRCSPRSGDLSVYWYQQSLDQGLQFLIQYYNGEERAKGNILERFSAQQFPDLHSELNLSSLELGDSALYFCASSVRGDRGEKLFFGSGTQLSVL.

This sequence joins TRBV4-1 and TRBJ2-7; TRBD1 matches at 8 bases. The CDR3 spans 15 residues. CDR1 is MGHRA and CDR2 is YSYEKL in the germline V gene. The trim removed 3 bases at V and 0 bases at J, leaving 4 bases unmatched. The CDR3 DNA is TGCGCCAGCAGCCAGGGGACAGGTATCTCCTACGAGCAGTACTTC. Translated: CASSQGTGISYEQYF.

The V and J genes are TRBV18 and TRBJ2-6; the D gene is possibly TRBD2 (5 bases). V lost 3 bases to trimming and J lost 0 bases, with 12 bases between them. From germline, CDR1 is KGHSH and CDR2 LQKENI. The CDR3 sequence is 17 residues long. The CDR3 sequence is CASSPDGLGSGANVLTF. CDR3 in DNA: TGTGCCAGCTCACCTGACGGACTGGGCTCTGGGGCCAACGTCCTGACTTTC.

Worth noting for this clone: Distinct nucleotide sequences in the sample also encode this CDR3. The V and J genes are TRBV7-2 and TRBJ1-5; D not certain. Germline V gene data show CDR1 as SGHTA and CDR2 as FQGNSA. V was clipped by 3 bases and J by 4 bases, with 7 bases between them. The CDR3 is 13 residues long. The CDR3 region is CASSFRGNQPQHF. DNA of the CDR3: TGTGCCAGCAGCTTCCGGGGTAATCAGCCCCAGCATTTT.

This chain joins TRBV10-3 and TRBJ1-2; D uncertain. Germline CDR1 and CDR2: ENHRY and SYGVKD. Trimming shortened V by 0 bases and J by 6 bases, and 5 bases separated the two germline ends. This CDR3 has 12 residues. The CDR3 spells CAISESGDGYTF. The CDR3 nucleotides read TGTGCCATCAGTGAGTCGGGCGATGGCTACACCTTC.

The chain recombines TRBV4-1 with TRBJ1-2; 7 bases are shared with TRBD1. This CDR3 contains 14 residues. Germline lookup yields CDR1 MGHRA and CDR2 YSYEKL. The V segment lost 4 bases and the J segment 4 bases; nucleotides outside the gene matches: 6. DNA for the CDR3: TGCGCCAGCAGCCGCGAGGGGGCGGGCTATGGCTACACCTTC. Residues: CASSREGAGYGYTF.

Here the CDR3 reads CATSLGRGFPQETQYF. The CDR3 DNA reads TGTGCCACCAGCTTAGGGCGGGGGTTTCCTCAAGAGACCCAGTACTTC. This chain uses TRBV15 with TRBJ2-5, with 7 bases identical to TRBD2. With 5 bases clipped from V and 2 bases from J, the junction kept 11 bases outside the gene matches. This CDR3 is 16 amino acids long. Germline CDR1 and CDR2: LNHNV and YYDKDF (reference sequence).

The chain has TRBV20-1 and TRBJ2-7, with 11 bases fitting TRBD2. The ends lost 3 bases at V and 3 bases at J; junction bases unmatched: 1. CDR1 DFQATT and CDR2 SNEGSKA come from the germline V gene (reference sequence). CDR3 size: 13 residues. CDR3 amino acids: CSASGTSGYEQYF. In DNA form, the CDR3 reads TGCAGTGCTAGTGGGACTAGCGGCTACGAGCAGTACTTC.

The chain employs TRBV7-2 and TRBJ2-7; 10 bases are a match to TRBD2. The V and J ends lost 6 bases and 7 bases, in that order; junction bases with no gene match: 12. CDR3 length equals 15 residues. CDR1 is SGHTA and CDR2 is FQGNSA in the germline V gene. CDR3 residues: CASRPVAGGSEEQYF. CDR3 in DNA: TGTGCCAGCAGACCCGTAGCGGGAGGTTCGGAAGAGCAGTACTTC.